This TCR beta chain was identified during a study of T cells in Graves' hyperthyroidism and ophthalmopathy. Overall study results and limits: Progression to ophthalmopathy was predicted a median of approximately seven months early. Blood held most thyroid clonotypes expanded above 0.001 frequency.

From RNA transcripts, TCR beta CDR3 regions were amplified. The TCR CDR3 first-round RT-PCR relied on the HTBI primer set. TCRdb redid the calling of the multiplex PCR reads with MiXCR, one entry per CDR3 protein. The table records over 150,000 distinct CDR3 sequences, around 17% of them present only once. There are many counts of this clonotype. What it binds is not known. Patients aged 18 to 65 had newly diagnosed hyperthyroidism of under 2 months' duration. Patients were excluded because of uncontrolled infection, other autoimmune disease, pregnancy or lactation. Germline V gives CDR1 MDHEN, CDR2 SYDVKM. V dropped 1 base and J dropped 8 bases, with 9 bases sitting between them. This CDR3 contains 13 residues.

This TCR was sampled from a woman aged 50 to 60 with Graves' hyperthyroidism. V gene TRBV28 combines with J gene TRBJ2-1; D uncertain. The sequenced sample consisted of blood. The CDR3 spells CASSLSPAYEQFF. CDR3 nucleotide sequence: TGTGCCAGCAGTTTATCCCCGGCGTATGAGCAGTTCTTC. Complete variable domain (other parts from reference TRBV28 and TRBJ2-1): DVKVTQSSRYLVKRTGEKVFLECVQDMDHENMFWYRQDPGLGLRLIYFSYDVKMKEKGDIPEGYSVSREKKERFSLILESASTNQTSMYLCASSLSPAYEQFFGPGTRLTVL.